This TCR beta chain was profiled in a study of cytomegalovirus exposure and HLA in healthy donors. Worth noting for this clone: Its target is not known.

Points from the study as a whole: Overall, about 160 TCR beta chains were annotated as cytomegalovirus-associated. Later analysis identified 17,000 or so TCR beta sequences associated with HLA alleles, using a false discovery rate threshold of 0.05. Indistinguishable V segments, including TRBV6-2 and TRBV6-3, were excluded.

Amplification used 60 Vbeta primers and 13 Jbeta primers. TCRdb's copy holds only in-frame clones and misses some; the assay was immunoSEQ multiplex PCR. The profile shows approximately 100,000 clones, around 9.1% of them singletons. Trimming pared 2 bases from V and 9 bases from J, leaving 11 bases between. Germline loops: CDR1 MNHEY, CDR2 SVGAGI. The CDR3 runs to 13 residues. The chain is built from TRBV6-5 and TRBJ2-1; perhaps TRBD2 as D (5 bases). This clonotype was sampled from a man aged 35-49 years in good health and CMV-seropositive. Sequenced: PBMCs. CDR3 sequence: CASSYPGGFEQFF. CDR3 nucleotide sequence: TGTGCCAGCAGTTACCCCGGAGGTTTTGAGCAGTTCTTC.